This T cell receptor beta chain stems from a study of siplizumab effects on memory and regulatory T cells. Germline V lookup: CDR1 SGHRS, CDR2 YFSETQ. V was shortened by 4 bases and J by 1 base, with 12 bases between the two germline ends. This CDR3 is built from 14 residues. Clones were read by immunoSEQ multiplex PCR, and TCRdb kept only the in-frame ones, dropping some. The sample carries around 97,000 clones, about 95% recorded once. This rearrangement joins TRBV5-1 to TRBJ2-7; TRBD1 might be the D (6 bases). What was sequenced was non-Treg CD4+ T cells sorted from blood. The sequence derives from a human donor in good health. CDR3 DNA sequence: TGCGCCAGCAGCACCCAGGGGTTATCCTACGAGCAGTACTTC. Translation: CASSTQGLSYEQYF.